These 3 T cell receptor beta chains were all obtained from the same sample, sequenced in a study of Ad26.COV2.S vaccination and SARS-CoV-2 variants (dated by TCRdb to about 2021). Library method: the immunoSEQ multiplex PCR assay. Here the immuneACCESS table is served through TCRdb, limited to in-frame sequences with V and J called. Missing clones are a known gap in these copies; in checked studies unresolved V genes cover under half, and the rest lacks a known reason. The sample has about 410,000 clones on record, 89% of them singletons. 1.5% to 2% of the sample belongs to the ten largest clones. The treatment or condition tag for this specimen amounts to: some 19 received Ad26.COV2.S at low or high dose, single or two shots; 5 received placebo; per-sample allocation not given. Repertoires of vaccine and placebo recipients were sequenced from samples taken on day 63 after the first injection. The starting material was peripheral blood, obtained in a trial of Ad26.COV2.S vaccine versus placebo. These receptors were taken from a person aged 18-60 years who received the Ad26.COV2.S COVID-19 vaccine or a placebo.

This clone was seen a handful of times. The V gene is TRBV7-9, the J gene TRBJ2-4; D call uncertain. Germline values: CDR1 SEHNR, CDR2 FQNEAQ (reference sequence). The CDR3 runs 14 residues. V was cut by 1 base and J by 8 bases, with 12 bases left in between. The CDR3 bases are TGTGCCAGCAGCTTAGGTTCGGCAAAAGACATTCAGTACTTC. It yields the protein CASSLGSAKDIQYF.

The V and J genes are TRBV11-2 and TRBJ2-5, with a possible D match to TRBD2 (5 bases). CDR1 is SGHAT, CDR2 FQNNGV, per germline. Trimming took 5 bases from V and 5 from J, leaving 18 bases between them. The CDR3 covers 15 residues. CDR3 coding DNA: TGTGCCAGCAGCAACCCGTCTCGGGGTGCGGAGACCCAGTACTTC. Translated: CASSNPSRGAETQYF. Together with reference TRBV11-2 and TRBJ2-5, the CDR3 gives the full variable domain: EAGVAQSPRYKIIEKRQSVAFWCNPISGHATLYWYQQILGQGPKLLIQFQNNGVVDDSQLPKDRFSAERLKGVDSTLKIQPAKLEDSAVYLCASSNPSRGAETQYFGPGTRLLVL.

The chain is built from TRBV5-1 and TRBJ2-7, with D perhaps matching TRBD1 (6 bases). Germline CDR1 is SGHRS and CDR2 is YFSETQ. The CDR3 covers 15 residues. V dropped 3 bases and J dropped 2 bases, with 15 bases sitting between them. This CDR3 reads CASSSGHSATYEQYF. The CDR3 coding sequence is TGCGCCAGCAGCTCGGGACACTCAGCAACCTACGAGCAGTACTTC.